What follows are 14 T cell receptor beta chains derived from one specimen sequenced in a study of T cell responses to AZD1222 COVID-19 vaccine. Libraries were prepared by immunoSEQ multiplex PCR; TCRdb keeps only in-frame clonotypes and omits some of them. Of around 70,000 clones listed, roughly 90% are singletons. The source material was peripheral blood, sampled on day 0 of AZD1222 vaccination. Source of these receptors: an adult in good health.

This clone was counted between two and nine times. The genes are TRBV6-4 and TRBJ2-1, with 11 bases identical to TRBD2. The ends lost 0 bases at V and 6 bases at J; junction bases unmatched: 1. Germline V gene data show CDR1 as MRHNA and CDR2 as SNTAGT. The CDR3 sequence is 15 residues long. The CDR3 reads CASSDSSGGANEQFF. Written as DNA, the CDR3 is TGTGCCAGCAGTGACTCTAGCGGGGGGGCCAATGAGCAGTTCTTC.

The chain employs TRBV11-2 and TRBJ2-1; 11 nucleotides match TRBD2. Trimming removed 2 bases from V and 9 bases from J; junction bases left unmatched: 6. This CDR3 comprises 15 residues. Germline V gene data show CDR1 as SGHAT and CDR2 as FQNNGV. CDR3 in amino acids: CASSLLLAGGGEQFF. The CDR3 region has the DNA TGTGCCAGCAGCTTACTCCTAGCGGGAGGAGGTGAGCAGTTCTTC.

The chain employs TRBV6-6 and TRBJ1-2; D gene ambiguous. Germline CDR1 and CDR2: MNHNY and SVGAGI (reference sequence). Trimming removed 1 base from V and 8 bases from J, with 11 bases in between. CDR3 size: 13 residues. CDR3 residues: CASSYLSRAGYTF. CDR3 coding DNA: TGTGCCAGCAGTTACTTATCCCGGGCGGGCTACACCTTC.

V gene TRBV5-4 combines with J gene TRBJ1-2; 8 positions agree with TRBD1. V lost 0 bases, J lost 6 bases, and 4 bases stayed unmatched. Germline V gene sequence: CDR1 SGHNT, CDR2 YYREEE (reference sequence). The CDR3 is 14 residues long. The CDR3 DNA sequence: TGTGCCAGCAGCTTGGGACAGGGGTACGATGGCTACACCTTC. Translating gives CASSLGQGYDGYTF.

This rearrangement joins TRBV28 to TRBJ1-1; TRBD1 matches 10 bases. With 3 bases clipped from V and 5 bases from J, the junction kept 12 bases outside the gene matches. This CDR3 region has 17 residues. Per the germline V gene, CDR1 is MDHEN and CDR2 is SYDVKM. CDR3 region: CASSLIDRGRIGTEAFF. The CDR3, as DNA: TGTGCCAGCAGTTTGATTGACAGGGGGCGAATTGGGACTGAAGCTTTCTTT.

The chain recombines TRBV7-8 with TRBJ2-1; 7 positions match TRBD1. Germline-derived CDR1 and CDR2 are SGHVS and FQNEAQ. The length of the CDR3 is 15 residues. V trimming: 5 bases; J trimming: 7 bases; junction bases outside the gene matches: 11. DNA of the CDR3: TGTGCCAGCAGCCGAGGACAGGTCCGGACAAATGAGCAGTTCTTC. It specifies CASSRGQVRTNEQFF.

The V call is TRBV6-4, the J call TRBJ2-1; D not certain. Looked up from germline, CDR1 is MRHNA and CDR2 is SNTAGT. The length of the CDR3 is 13 residues. Trimming pared 0 bases from V and 7 bases from J, leaving 7 bases between. The chain's CDR3 is CASSDSSVNEQFF. The CDR3 DNA sequence: TGTGCCAGCAGTGACTCGAGCGTAAATGAGCAGTTCTTC.

CDR3 nucleotides: TGTGCCAGCAGCGGACAGGGGTATCAGCCCCAGCATTTT. Its protein product is CASSGQGYQPQHF. The chain employs TRBV27 and TRBJ1-5; 9 bases align to TRBD1. Trimming at V came to 6 bases and at J to 5 bases, leaving 2 bases not matched to a gene. Germline V gene data show CDR1 as MNHEY and CDR2 as SMNVEV (reference sequence). This CDR3 has 13 residues.

This chain joins TRBV18 and TRBJ2-3; TRBD2 is a possible D gene (5 bases). The CDR3 consists of 16 residues. CDR1 is KGHSH and CDR2 is LQKENI in the germline V gene. V lost 3 bases and J 4 bases, leaving 17 bases between the germline ends. Here the CDR3 reads CASSPEGKRWADTQYF. The CDR3 bases are TGTGCCAGCTCACCTGAGGGCAAGCGGTGGGCAGATACGCAGTATTTT.

The CDR3 sequence is CSVRLMGQNTGELFF. The CDR3 DNA sequence: TGCAGCGTACGATTGATGGGACAGAACACCGGGGAGCTGTTTTTT. This chain links TRBV29-1 with TRBJ2-2; a weak D match, TRBD1 (6 bases). The CDR3 length is 15 residues. Deletions cut 6 bases from V and 1 base from J, with 15 bases between. CDR1 SQVTM and CDR2 ANQGSEA come from the germline V gene.

This clone has more than one count but fewer than ten. The V and J genes are TRBV11-2 and TRBJ1-3; TRBD1 is a possible D gene (5 bases). Germline CDR1 reads SGHAT; CDR2 reads FQNNGV. This CDR3 has 16 amino acids. Between the trimmed V and J ends, which lost 3 bases and 0 bases, there was a span of 12 bases. The CDR3 DNA is TGTGCCAGCAGCTTTCAGGGTCCCCACTCTGGAAACACCATATATTTT. Amino acid sequence: CASSFQGPHSGNTIYF.

V is TRBV27 and J is TRBJ1-5; D is undetermined. The germline V gene has CDR1 MNHEY and CDR2 SMNVEV (reference sequence). V was clipped by 3 bases and J by 0 bases, with 3 bases between them. The CDR3 is 13 residues long. CDR3 in amino acids: CASSLGSNQPQHF. In DNA, the CDR3 is TGTGCCAGCAGTTTGGGTAGCAATCAGCCCCAGCATTTT.

The chain carries TRBV7-6 and TRBJ2-7; D possibly matches TRBD1 or TRBD2 (5 bases each). V lost 7 bases to trimming and J lost 4 bases, with 17 bases between them. Per the germline V gene, CDR1 is SGHVS and CDR2 is FNYEAQ. There are 14 residues in the CDR3. The CDR3 region is CASTQDQGPYEQYF. The CDR3 nucleotides read TGTGCCAGCACCCAAGACCAGGGACCGTACGAGCAGTACTTC.

This clone has just one count. The chain joins TRBV27 to TRBJ1-6; perhaps TRBD1 as D (6 bases). The CDR3 sequence is 15 residues long. The germline gives CDR1 MNHEY, CDR2 SMNVEV (reference sequence). The germline V and J ends were trimmed by 3 bases and 9 bases, with 15 bases remaining between them. In DNA, the CDR3 is TGTGCCAGCAGTTTCAGGACAGCCGGGGGTTCACCCCTCCACTTT. This gives the protein CASSFRTAGGSPLHF.